The following is a T cell receptor beta chain sequence with its context. The antigen remains unidentified. CDR1 is SGDLS, CDR2 YYNGEE, per germline. After removal of 2 bases from V and 4 bases from J, the junction contained 4 bases not matched to a gene. The CDR3 has 16 amino acids. Per the study methods: ImmunoSEQ output lacked quality scores and full-length reads, limiting matched filtering. The repertoire was sequenced with immunoSEQ multiplex PCR; TCRdb's copy has only in-frame clones and lacks some. V and J calls and clone size follow that table, whereas D and trimming were derived from the DNA. The data show 2 million to 3 million clones, with roughly 93% seen just once and 0.35% to 0.45% held by the top ten. The sample is drawn from a study of shared clonotypes between healthy human individuals. In the study overall: CD4 naive cells filled three plates per donor, CD4 memory three, CD8 naive two and CD8 memory one.

Study results and limitations: Enrolling few donors narrowed the genetic and exposure-history diversity that was represented. Richness estimates generally favored naive over memory subsets.

The specimen was naive CD4+ T cells from PBMCs. Subset here: CD45RA+ positively selected. This receptor was taken from a young man in good health. Some clones in this sample may be carry-over from other donors' samples. This sequence joins TRBV9 and TRBJ2-1, with 12 positions matching TRBD2. The CDR3 region has the DNA TGTGCCAGCAGCGTTTCTAGCGGGAGGGTTTACAATGAGCAGTTCTTC. Translated: CASSVSSGRVYNEQFF.